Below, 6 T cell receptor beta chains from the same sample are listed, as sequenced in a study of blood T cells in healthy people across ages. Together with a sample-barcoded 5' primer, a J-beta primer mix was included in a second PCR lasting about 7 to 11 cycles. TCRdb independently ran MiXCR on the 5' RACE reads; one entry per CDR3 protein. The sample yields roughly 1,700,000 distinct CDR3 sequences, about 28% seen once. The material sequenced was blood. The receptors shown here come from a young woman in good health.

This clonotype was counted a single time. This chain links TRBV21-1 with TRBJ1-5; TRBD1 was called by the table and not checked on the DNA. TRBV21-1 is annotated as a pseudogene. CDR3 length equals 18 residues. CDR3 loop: CASSKWTDRGPEGWAQHF. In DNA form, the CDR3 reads TGTGCCAGCAGCAAATGGACGGACAGGGGGCCCGAGGGGTGGGCCCAGCATTTT.

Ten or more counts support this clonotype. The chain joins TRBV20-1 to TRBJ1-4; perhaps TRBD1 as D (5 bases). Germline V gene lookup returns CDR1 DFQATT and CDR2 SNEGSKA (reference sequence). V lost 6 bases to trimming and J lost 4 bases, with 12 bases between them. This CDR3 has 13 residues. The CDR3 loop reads CSAHDRNNEKLFF. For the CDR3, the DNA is TGCAGTGCCCACGACAGAAATAATGAAAAACTGTTTTTT.

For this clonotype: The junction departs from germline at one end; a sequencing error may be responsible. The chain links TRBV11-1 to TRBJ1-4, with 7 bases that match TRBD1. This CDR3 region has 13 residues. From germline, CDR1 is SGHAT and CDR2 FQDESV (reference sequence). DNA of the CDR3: TGTGCCAGCAGCCCGAACAGGGGTGAAAAACCGTTTTTT. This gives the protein CASSPNRGEKPFF.

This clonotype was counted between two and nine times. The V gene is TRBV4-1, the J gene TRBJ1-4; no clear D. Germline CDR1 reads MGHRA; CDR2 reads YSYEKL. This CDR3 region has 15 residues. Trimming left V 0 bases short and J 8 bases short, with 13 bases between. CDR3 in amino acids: CASSQDFRTGEKLFF. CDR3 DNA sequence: TGCGCCAGCAGCCAAGATTTCAGAACCGGAGAAAAACTGTTTTTT.

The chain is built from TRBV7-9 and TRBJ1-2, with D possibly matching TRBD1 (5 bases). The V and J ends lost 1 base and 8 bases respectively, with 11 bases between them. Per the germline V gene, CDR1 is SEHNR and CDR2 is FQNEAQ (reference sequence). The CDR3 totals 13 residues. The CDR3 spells CASSLGQHRGYTF. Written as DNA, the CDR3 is TGTGCCAGCAGCTTAGGACAGCATCGGGGCTACACCTTC.

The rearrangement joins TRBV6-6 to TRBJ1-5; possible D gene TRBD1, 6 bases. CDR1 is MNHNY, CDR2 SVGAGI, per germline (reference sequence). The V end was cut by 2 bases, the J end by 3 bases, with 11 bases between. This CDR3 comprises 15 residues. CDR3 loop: CASSYADSPNQPQHF. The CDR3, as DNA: TGTGCCAGCAGTTACGCGGACAGCCCCAATCAGCCCCAGCATTTT.